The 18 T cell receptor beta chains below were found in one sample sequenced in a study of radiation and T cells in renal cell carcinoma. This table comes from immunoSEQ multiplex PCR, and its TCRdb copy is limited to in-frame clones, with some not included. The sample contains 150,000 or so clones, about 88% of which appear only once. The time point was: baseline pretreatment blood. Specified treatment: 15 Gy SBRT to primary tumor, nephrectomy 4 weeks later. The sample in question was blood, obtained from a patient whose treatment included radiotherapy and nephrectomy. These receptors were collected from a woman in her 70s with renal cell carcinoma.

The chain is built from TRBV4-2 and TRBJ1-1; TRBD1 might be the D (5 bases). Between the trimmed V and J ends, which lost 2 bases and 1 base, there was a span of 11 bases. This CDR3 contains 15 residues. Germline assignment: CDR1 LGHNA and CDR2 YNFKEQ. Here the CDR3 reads CASSQPGRTNTEAFF. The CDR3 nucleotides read TGTGCCAGCAGCCAACCGGGACGGACGAACACTGAAGCTTTCTTT.

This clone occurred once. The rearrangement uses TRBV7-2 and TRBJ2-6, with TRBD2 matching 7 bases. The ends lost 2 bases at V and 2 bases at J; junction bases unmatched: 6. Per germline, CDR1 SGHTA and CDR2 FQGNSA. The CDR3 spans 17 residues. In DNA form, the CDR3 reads TGTGCCAGCAGCTTATTAGGGAGGGTAGCTGGGGCCAACGTCCTGACTTTC. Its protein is CASSLLGRVAGANVLTF.

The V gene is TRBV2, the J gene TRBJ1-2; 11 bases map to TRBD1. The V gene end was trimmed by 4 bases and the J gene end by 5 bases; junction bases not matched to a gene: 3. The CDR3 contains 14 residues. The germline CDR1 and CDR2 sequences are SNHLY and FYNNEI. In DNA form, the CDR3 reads TGTGCCAGCAGTGGGGACAGGGGGGGTTATGGCTACACCTTC. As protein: CASSGDRGGYGYTF.

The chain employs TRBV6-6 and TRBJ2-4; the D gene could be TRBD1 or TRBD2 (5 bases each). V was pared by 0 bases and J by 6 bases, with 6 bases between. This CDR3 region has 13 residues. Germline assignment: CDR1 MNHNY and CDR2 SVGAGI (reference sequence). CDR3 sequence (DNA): TGTGCCAGCAGTTACTCGGGACCAAACATTCAGTACTTC. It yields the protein CASSYSGPNIQYF.

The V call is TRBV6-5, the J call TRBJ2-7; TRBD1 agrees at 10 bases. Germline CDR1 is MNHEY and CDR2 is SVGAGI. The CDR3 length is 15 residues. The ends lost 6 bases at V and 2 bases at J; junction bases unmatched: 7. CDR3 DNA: TGTGCCAGCAGACTGACCGGGACAGGGGCCTACGAGCAGTACTTC. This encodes CASRLTGTGAYEQYF.

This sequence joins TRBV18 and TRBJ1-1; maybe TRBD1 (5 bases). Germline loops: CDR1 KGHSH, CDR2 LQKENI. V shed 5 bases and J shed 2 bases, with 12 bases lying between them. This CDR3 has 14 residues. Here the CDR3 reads CASSFSTVNTEAFF. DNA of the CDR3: TGTGCCAGCTCATTTTCGACAGTAAACACTGAAGCTTTCTTT.

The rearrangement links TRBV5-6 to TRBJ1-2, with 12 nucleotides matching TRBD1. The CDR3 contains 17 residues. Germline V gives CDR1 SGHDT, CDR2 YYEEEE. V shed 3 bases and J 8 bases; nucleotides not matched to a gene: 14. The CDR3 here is CASSYFPTSGTGGGYTF. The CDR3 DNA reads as TGTGCCAGCAGCTACTTCCCTACCTCCGGGACAGGGGGCGGCTACACCTTC.

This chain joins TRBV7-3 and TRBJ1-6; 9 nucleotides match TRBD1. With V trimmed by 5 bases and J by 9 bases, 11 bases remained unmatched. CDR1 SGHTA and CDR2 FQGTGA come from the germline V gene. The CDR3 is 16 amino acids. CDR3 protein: CASSPGQGAWGSPLHF. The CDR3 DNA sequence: TGTGCCAGCAGCCCGGGACAGGGTGCTTGGGGTTCACCCCTCCACTTT.

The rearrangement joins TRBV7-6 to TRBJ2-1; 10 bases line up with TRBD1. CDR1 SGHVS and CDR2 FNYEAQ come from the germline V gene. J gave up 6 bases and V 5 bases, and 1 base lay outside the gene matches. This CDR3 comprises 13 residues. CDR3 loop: CASSRTGGNEQFF. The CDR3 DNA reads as TGTGCCAGCAGCCGGACAGGGGGCAATGAGCAGTTCTTC.

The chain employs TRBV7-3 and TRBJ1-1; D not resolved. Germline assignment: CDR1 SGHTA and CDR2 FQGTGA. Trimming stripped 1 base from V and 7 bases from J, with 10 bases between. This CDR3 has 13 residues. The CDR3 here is CASSLNTAYEAFF. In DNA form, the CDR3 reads TGTGCCAGCAGCTTAAACACCGCTTATGAAGCTTTCTTT.

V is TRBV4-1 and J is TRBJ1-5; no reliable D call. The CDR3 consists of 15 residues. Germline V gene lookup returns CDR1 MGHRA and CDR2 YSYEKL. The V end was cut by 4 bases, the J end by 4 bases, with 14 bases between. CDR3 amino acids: CASSPIDSGNQPQHF. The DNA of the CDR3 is TGCGCCAGCAGCCCAATAGATAGTGGGAATCAGCCCCAGCATTTT.

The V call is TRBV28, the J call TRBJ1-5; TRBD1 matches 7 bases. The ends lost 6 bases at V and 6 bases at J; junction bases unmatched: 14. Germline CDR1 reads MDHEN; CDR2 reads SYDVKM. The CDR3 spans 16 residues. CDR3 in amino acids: CASSPPQGGYVQPQHF. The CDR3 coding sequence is TGTGCCAGCAGCCCCCCCCAGGGGGGGTATGTTCAGCCCCAGCATTTT.

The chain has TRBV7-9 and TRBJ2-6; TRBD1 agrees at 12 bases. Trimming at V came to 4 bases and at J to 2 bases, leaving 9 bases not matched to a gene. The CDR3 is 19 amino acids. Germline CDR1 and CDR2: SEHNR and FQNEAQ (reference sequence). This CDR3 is CASSSTSGTGGAGANVLTF. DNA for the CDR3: TGTGCCAGCAGCTCAACGTCCGGGACAGGGGGCGCTGGGGCCAACGTCCTGACTTTC.

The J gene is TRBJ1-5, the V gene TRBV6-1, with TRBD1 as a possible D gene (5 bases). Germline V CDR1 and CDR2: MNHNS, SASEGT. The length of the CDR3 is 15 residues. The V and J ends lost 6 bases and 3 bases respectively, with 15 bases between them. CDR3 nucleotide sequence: TGTGCCAGCAGCAGGGTACCGAATGACAATCAGCCCCAGCATTTT. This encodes CASSRVPNDNQPQHF.

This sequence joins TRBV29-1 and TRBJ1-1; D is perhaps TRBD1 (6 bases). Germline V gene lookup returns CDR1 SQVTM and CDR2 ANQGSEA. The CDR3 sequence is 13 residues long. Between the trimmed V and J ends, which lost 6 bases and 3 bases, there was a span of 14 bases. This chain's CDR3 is CSVRQEGDTEAFF. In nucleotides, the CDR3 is TGCAGCGTACGACAGGAGGGGGACACTGAAGCTTTCTTT.

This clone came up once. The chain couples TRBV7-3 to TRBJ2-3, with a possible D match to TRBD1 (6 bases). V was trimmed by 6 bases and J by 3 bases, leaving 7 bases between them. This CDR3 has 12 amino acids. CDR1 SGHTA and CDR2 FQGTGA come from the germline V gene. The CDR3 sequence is CASRQGTDTQYF. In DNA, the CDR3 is TGTGCCAGCAGACAGGGAACAGATACGCAGTATTTT.

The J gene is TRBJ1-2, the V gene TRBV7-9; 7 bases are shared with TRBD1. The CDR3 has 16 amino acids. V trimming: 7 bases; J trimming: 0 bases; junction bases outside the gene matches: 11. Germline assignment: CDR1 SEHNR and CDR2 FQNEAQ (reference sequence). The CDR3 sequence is CASISTGDSANYGYTF. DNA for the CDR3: TGTGCCAGCATCAGTACAGGGGACTCAGCTAACTATGGCTACACCTTC. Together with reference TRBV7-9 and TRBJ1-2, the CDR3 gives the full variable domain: DTGVSQNPRHKITKRGQNVTFRCDPISEHNRLYWYRQTLGQGPEFLTYFQNEAQLEKSRLLSDRFSAERPKGSFSTLEIQRTEQGDSAMYLCASISTGDSANYGYTFGSGTRLTVV.

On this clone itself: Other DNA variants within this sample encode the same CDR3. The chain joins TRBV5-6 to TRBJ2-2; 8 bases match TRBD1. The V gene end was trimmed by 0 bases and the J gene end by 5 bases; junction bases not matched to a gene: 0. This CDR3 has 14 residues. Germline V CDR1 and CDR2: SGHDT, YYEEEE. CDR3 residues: CASSLGQGTGELFF. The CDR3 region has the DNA TGTGCCAGCAGCTTGGGACAGGGGACCGGGGAGCTGTTTTTT.